The entry below gives a single T cell receptor beta chain sequence along with its context. The antigen is undetermined. The data originate from a study of shared clonotypes between healthy human individuals. Across the study: Researchers assigned three CD4 naive, three CD4 memory, two CD8 naive and one CD8 memory plate to each donor. Study-wide results and caveats: Even with large depth, rarefaction showed that sorted-subset sequencing was incomplete.

TCRdb's table, derived via immunoSEQ multiplex PCR, lists solely in-frame clones and lacks some. The sample records about 380,000 clones, just over 95% being singletons. CDR1 MNHEY and CDR2 SMNVEV come from the germline V gene (reference sequence). The V gene lost 1 base and the J gene lost 3 bases, with 9 bases spanning the gap. This CDR3 has 15 residues. The TCR sequence derives from a man under 40 in good health. The sample was memory CD8+ T cells sorted from blood. Described subset: CD45RO+ cells pooled with CCR7-negative TemRA cells. The rearrangement uses TRBV27 and TRBJ1-4; weak D call: TRBD1 (5 bases). The DNA for the CDR3 is TGTGCCAGCAGTTTATATGGGGCTGCTAATGAAAAACTGTTTTTT. Translation: CASSLYGAANEKLFF.